The rows below give T cell receptor beta chains drawn from one sample of a study of shared clonotypes between healthy human individuals. Some clones are missing from TCRdb's copy, which holds only in-frame ones; the method was immunoSEQ multiplex PCR. The sample lists 750,000 to 1,000,000 clones, about 92% occurring once. The sequencing sample was made of naive CD8+ T cells sorted from blood. These receptors originate from a man younger than 40 in good health. Each CDR3 is given with its conserved first and last residue. The order of the fields is D gene, clone size, V gene, J gene, CDR3 DNA, CDR3 protein. The D gene is left open where the match is weak. Clone size appears in some rows only: once, few, many, or a class for an expanded clone.

TRBD2	NA	TRBV29-1	TRBJ2-1	TGCAGCGTTGATGGGGAGGGTACGAGGGGCTTGGATGAGCAGTTCTTC	CSVDGEGTRGLDEQFF
NA	NA	TRBV27	TRBJ2-7	TGTGCCAGCAGGGCGAGGGTCGCCTACGAGCAGTACTTC	CASRARVAYEQYF
NA	NA	TRBV18	TRBJ2-2	TGTGCCAGCTCACCAGTTTCGCAGATTGGGGGCCCAGAGACTAGTGGCACCGGGGAGCTGTTTTTT	CASSPVSQIGGPETSGTGELFF
NA	NA	TRBV5-5	TRBJ2-7	TGTGCCAGCAGCTTGGAACAGGTCCTCTCCTACGAGCAGTACTTC	CASSLEQVLSYEQYF
NA	NA	TRBV11-3	TRBJ2-1	TGTGCCAGCAGCTCCCAATCAGAGCCCAATGAGCAGTTCTTC	CASSSQSEPNEQFF
TRBD1	NA	TRBV2	TRBJ2-7	TGTGCCAGCAGTGACCCGGACAGGGACCCCTACGAGCAGTACTTC	CASSDPDRDPYEQYF
TRBD2	NA	TRBV4-1	TRBJ2-3	TGCGCCAGCAGCCAAGATCCAGCGGGGGTGGATACGCAGTATTTT	CASSQDPAGVDTQYF
NA	NA	TRBV6-1	TRBJ1-1	TGTGCCAGCAGTGAAGGACAGCCCAGCGAAGCTTTCTTT	CASSEGQPSEAFF
NA	NA	TRBV7-9	TRBJ1-1	TGTGCCAGCAGCTTAGACAGTACTGAAGCTTTCTTT	CASSLDSTEAFF
NA	once	TRBV4-2	TRBJ2-2	TGTGCCAGCAGCCAAGAGCCGCCGGGACGCCTGACGGCGAACACCGGGGAGCTGTTTTTT	CASSQEPPGRLTANTGELFF
NA	NA	TRBV5-1	TRBJ1-5	TGCGCCAGCAGCTTGGGCCAGGGAATTCAGCCCCAGCATTTT	CASSLGQGIQPQHF
NA	NA	TRBV5-6	TRBJ2-5	TGTGCCAGCAGCTTTGGTACGAAAGAGACCCAGTACTTC	CASSFGTKETQYF
NA	NA	TRBV5-5	TRBJ1-1	TGTGCCAGCTCAAGCTTCAGGGGCAGCACTGAAGCTTTCTTT	CASSSFRGSTEAFF
NA	NA	TRBV29-1	TRBJ2-5	TGCAGCGTTGAAACAGGGTTTAGAGAGACCCAGTACTTC	CSVETGFRETQYF
NA	NA	TRBV9	TRBJ2-6	TGTGCCAGCAGCCCTCTGAACTCTGGGGCCAACGTCCTGACTTTC	CASSPLNSGANVLTF
NA	NA	TRBV5-1	TRBJ2-1	TGCGCCAGCAGCCCTCGTGACGGTTCGACCGGCTTGGATGAGCAGTTCTTC	CASSPRDGSTGLDEQFF
TRBD1	NA	TRBV29-1	TRBJ2-1	TGCAGCGTTGAGTGGGACAGGCCCAATGAGCAGTTCTTC	CSVEWDRPNEQFF
NA	NA	TRBV15	TRBJ2-7	TGTGCCACCAGCAGAGCTCCCAGCTACGAGCAGTACTTC	CATSRAPSYEQYF
NA	NA	TRBV7-9	TRBJ2-7	TGTGCCAGCAGCTTAGGCGGTGGGGCTAGCTACAACGAGCAGTACTTC	CASSLGGGASYNEQYF
NA	NA	TRBV11-2	TRBJ1-1	TGTGCCAGCAGCTTCTTAAACGACGGGCTGAACACTGAAGCTTTCTTT	CASSFLNDGLNTEAFF
TRBD2	NA	TRBV27	TRBJ2-7	TGTGCCAGCAGTCCCCTTCCCCCTAGCGGGAGGTTTGAAGACGAGCAGTACTTC	CASSPLPPSGRFEDEQYF
NA	NA	TRBV5-1	TRBJ2-1	TGCGCCAGCAGCTTGGGACGGGAGTACTACAATGAGCAGTTCTTC	CASSLGREYYNEQFF
TRBD1	NA	TRBV5-1	TRBJ2-2	TGCGCCAGTAAGACAGGGGCCGGGGAGCTGTTTTTT	CASKTGAGELFF
TRBD1	NA	TRBV10-3	TRBJ1-3	TGTGCCATCATGGGGGGAACAGGGGACTCTGGAAACACCATATATTTT	CAIMGGTGDSGNTIYF
NA	NA	TRBV29-1	TRBJ2-1	TGCAGCGTTGCCACAGGCATATGGAATGAGCAGTTCTTC	CSVATGIWNEQFF
TRBD1	NA	TRBV11-2	TRBJ2-5	TGTGCCAGCAGCTCACCCGGGACAGGGACGTCCCAGTACTTC	CASSSPGTGTSQYF
NA	NA	TRBV4-3	TRBJ1-1	TGCGCCAGCAGCCAAGATCAGGGAGCCGACACTGAAGCTTTCTTT	CASSQDQGADTEAFF
NA	NA	TRBV11-2	TRBJ1-2	TGTGCCAGCAGCTTAATGTTTCCGACAGTAGCAGGAATCTATGGCTACACCTTC	CASSLMFPTVAGIYGYTF
NA	NA	TRBV9	TRBJ2-1	TGTGCCAGCAGCGTAGAACTGGGGTACAATGAGCAGTTCTTC	CASSVELGYNEQFF
NA	NA	TRBV7-8	TRBJ2-3	TGTGCCAGCAGCTTAAAGCCAGATACGCAGTATTTT	CASSLKPDTQYF
TRBD1	few	TRBV2	TRBJ1-2	TGTGCCGGGACAGATCACACCTTC	CAGTDHTF
TRBD2	once	TRBV27	TRBJ2-7	TGTGCCAGCAGTCCCCTAGAGCGGGAGTGGGCCTACGAGCAGTACTTC	CASSPLEREWAYEQYF
NA	NA	TRBV7-9	TRBJ1-4	TGTGCCAGCAGCTTATCCCCGGGTGCAACTAATGAAAAACTGTTTTTT	CASSLSPGATNEKLFF
TRBD2	NA	TRBV6-1	TRBJ2-7	TGTGCCAGCAGTGCATATCTAGCGGGAGTAGTCCCCGAGCAGTACTTC	CASSAYLAGVVPEQYF
TRBD1	NA	TRBV9	TRBJ1-2	TGTGCCAGCAGCCCCGGACAGGGGGCGAGGGGCTACACCTTC	CASSPGQGARGYTF
TRBD2	NA	TRBV4-3	TRBJ2-1	TGCGCCAGCAGCCAAGATACTAGCGGGACCTCCTACAATGAGCAGTTCTTC	CASSQDTSGTSYNEQFF
TRBD2	NA	TRBV4-3	TRBJ2-1	TGCGCCAGCAGCCATCGGCTAGCGGATAACAATGAGCAGTTCTTC	CASSHRLADNNEQFF
NA	NA	TRBV30	TRBJ2-3	TGTGCCTGGAGTTCCACAGTCAGGGGCACAGATACGCAGTATTTT	CAWSSTVRGTDTQYF
TRBD1	NA	TRBV13	TRBJ2-7	TGTGCCAGCAGCACACAGGGGATCCTAGGGGAGCAGTACTTC	CASSTQGILGEQYF
TRBD1	NA	TRBV15	TRBJ1-5	TGTGCCACCAGGGACAGGGGTGAGGGCAATCAGCCCCAGCATTTT	CATRDRGEGNQPQHF
NA	NA	TRBV2	TRBJ1-1	TGTGCCAGCTCCCGATGGAGGGGACGTTCGGGGGACACTGAAGCTTTCTTT	CASSRWRGRSGDTEAFF
NA	once	TRBV13	TRBJ2-1	TGTGCCAGCAGCTCGGACACCTACAATGAGCAGTTCTTC	CASSSDTYNEQFF
NA	NA	TRBV28	TRBJ2-7	TGTGCCAGCGGGCCTGTCAAATCCGCCTCCTACGAGCAGTACTTC	CASGPVKSASYEQYF
NA	NA	TRBV4-1	TRBJ1-4	TGCGCCAGCAGCCAAGAAGGAGGTTCGAGAGTTAAACTGTTTTTT	CASSQEGGSRVKLFF
TRBD1	once	TRBV27	TRBJ2-1	TGTGCCAGCAGTCTGGGGACAGGGACCTACAATGAGCAGTTCTTC	CASSLGTGTYNEQFF